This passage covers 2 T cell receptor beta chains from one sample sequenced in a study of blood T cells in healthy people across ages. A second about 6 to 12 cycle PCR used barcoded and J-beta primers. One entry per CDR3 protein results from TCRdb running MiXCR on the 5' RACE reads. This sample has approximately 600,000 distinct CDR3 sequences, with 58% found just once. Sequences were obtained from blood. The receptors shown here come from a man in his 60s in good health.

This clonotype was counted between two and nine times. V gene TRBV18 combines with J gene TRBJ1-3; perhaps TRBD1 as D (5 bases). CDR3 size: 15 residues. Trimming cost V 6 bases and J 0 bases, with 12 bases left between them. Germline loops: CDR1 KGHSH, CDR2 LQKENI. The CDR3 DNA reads TGTGCCAGCTCGCCGGGGGGGAGCTCTGGAAACACCATATATTTT. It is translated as CASSPGGSSGNTIYF.

CDR3 nucleotide sequence: TGCGCCAGCAGCCCCCCTCTTTCGGTGGAGACCCAGTACTTC. This encodes CASSPPLSVETQYF. The rearrangement links TRBV5-1 to TRBJ2-5; D is ambiguous. The CDR3 is made up of 14 amino acids. The germline V gene encodes CDR1 SGHRS and CDR2 YFSETQ. Trimming removed 4 bases at V and 5 bases at J, with 15 bases between.